This T cell receptor (beta chain) was documented in a study of CD8+CD57+ T cells in acquired aplastic anemia. Across the whole study: Where healthy donors were concerned, CD4+ cells averaged roughly 11 million reads.

Unmatched junction bases numbered 11, after V lost 5 bases and J lost 8 bases. CDR3 length: 14 residues. Germline CDR1 is DFQATT and CDR2 is SNEGSKA (reference sequence). Genomic DNA constituted the template upon which TCR beta VDJ and CDR3 profiling was performed. MiXCR was run by TCRdb on the reads, yielding one entry per CDR3 protein. The sample lists hundreds of thousands of distinct CDR3 sequences, just under 70% occurring once. This rearrangement joins TRBV20-1 to TRBJ1-3; 8 bases are shared with TRBD1. The sample was sorted CD4+, CD8+, or CD8+CD57+ T cells (not recorded which) from PBMCs. The TCR was taken from a human donor in good health, serving as a control. In DNA form, the CDR3 reads TGCAGTGCTTCCCCGGGGACAGGAGAACACACCATATATTTT. As protein: CSASPGTGEHTIYF.